This TCR beta chain was captured in a study of blood T cell repertoires in COVID-19 (TCRdb year 2020). Study-level background: Samples from collaborators originated in the United States, Italy and Spain and spanned both the acute and convalescent phases of COVID-19. HLA class I and class II types, where available, came from metadata supplied by the sample provider rather than from assay-based typing. The samples were drawn from two sources: the first 160 participants of the ongoing ImmuneRACE study, and 950 to 1,500 subjects contributed by 6 global collaborators. A freely available public database, intended as a resource for researchers studying the immune response to SARS-CoV-2, is where the repertoires were released. The sample metadata nearly always contained a de-identified subject ID, COVID-19 status, age in years and sex. The material from the prospective study consisted of cDNA or gDNA derived from T cells, B-cell-depleted T cells, or PBMCs. Deeply sampled blood TCRbeta repertoires from subjects exposed to, actively infected with, or recovered from COVID-19 were included in the dataset. Overall study outcomes, separate from this receptor: The amount of clinical and demographic metadata varied by source and participant and was provided uncurated.

Collaborating institutions collected whole blood in K2EDTA tubes following their own protocols. Collaborator samples were shipped for TCRbeta analysis as frozen whole blood, isolated PBMCs, or DNA extracted from either sample type. The CDR3 runs 15 amino acids, cysteine and phenylalanine included. Only the CDR3 part of the read is kept: 45 bases, read in frame from the first base. V loses 5 bases, J loses 2 bases, and the germline ends lie 10 bases apart. Based on the germline V gene, the CDR1 and CDR2 sequences are MDHEN and SYDVKM. As regards this clone: The antigen it recognizes is unknown. Base quality data are lacking; no much larger clone is found one base away.

The immunoSEQ Assay, a bias-controlled multiplex PCR, was used to amplify TCRbeta CDR3 regions from genomic DNA. The paper's processing steps were these. Nucleated cell counts per sample were estimated from amplification of reference gene primers within the assay. Sequence reads were collapsed and filtered to measure the absolute abundance of every unique TCRbeta CDR3 rearrangement. For each sample, productive Simpson clonality was calculated as the square root of Simpson's diversity index across productive rearrangements. TCRdb took this table from immuneACCESS and kept in-frame rearrangements with V and J called. Such tables lack part of the clones; where checked against another copy, unresolved V genes explain under half of the gap, and the rest is unexplained. That table is the source of V, J and clone size, and D and trimming were worked out from the DNA. The sample data list 60,000 to 95,000 clones, and roughly 70% of these were observed just once. The ten largest clones take up just over 2.5% of the sample.

The rearranged chain carries TRBV28 and TRBJ2-6; the best D guess is TRBD1, with 6 bases matching. The sequence derives from a human donor with acute or convalescent COVID-19. The donor label of this sample is uncertain. What was sequenced was peripheral blood. In nucleotide form, the sequence is TGTGCCAGCAGTCACCCAGGGGCTGGGGCCAACGTCCTGACTTTC. This yields the protein CASSHPGAGANVLTF.